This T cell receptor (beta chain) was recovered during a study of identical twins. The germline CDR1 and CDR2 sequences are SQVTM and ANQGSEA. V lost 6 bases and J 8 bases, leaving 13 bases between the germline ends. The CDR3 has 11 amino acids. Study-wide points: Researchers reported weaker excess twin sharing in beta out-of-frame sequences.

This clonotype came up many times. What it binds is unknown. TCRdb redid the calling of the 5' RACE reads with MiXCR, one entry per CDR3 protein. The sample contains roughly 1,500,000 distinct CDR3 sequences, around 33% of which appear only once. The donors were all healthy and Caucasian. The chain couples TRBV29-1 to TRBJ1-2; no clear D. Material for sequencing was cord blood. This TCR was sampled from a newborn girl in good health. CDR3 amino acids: CSVGEPRGYTF. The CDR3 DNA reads TGCAGCGTGGGCGAACCCAGGGGCTACACCTTC.